This TCR beta chain stems from a study of blood T cell repertoires in COVID-19. TCRdb's table, derived via immunoSEQ multiplex PCR, lists solely in-frame clones and lacks some. This sample has 140,000 or so clones, with more than 75% found just once. Germline CDR1 and CDR2: LGHNA and YSLEER. The CDR3 is 16 amino acids. The V end was cut by 1 base, the J end by 4 bases, with 13 bases between. The sequenced sample consisted of peripheral blood. The J gene is TRBJ2-2, the V gene TRBV4-3; a weak D match, TRBD1 (5 bases). The sequence was obtained from a woman aged 45-65 years with acute or convalescent COVID-19. The CDR3 sequence: CASSQVGRVGTGELFF. For the CDR3, the DNA is TGCGCCAGCAGCCAAGTTGGCAGGGTCGGCACCGGGGAGCTGTTTTTT.